The 32 T cell receptor beta chains listed next were all sequenced from one sample in a study of vaccination effects on CD4 cells after COVID-19 (dated by TCRdb to 2021 to 2024). Preparation of the library involved the immunoSEQ multiplex PCR assay. TCRdb retrieved this table from immuneACCESS and kept in-frame rearrangements only. Not all clones are present; in checked studies, unresolved V genes account for under half, and no reason is known for the remainder. This sample is represented by some 30,000 clones; over 60% of them were singletons. The biggest ten clones account for about 8.1% of the sample. The ViraFEST assay stimulated PBMC with viral peptide pools and then used TCR sequencing to identify antigen-specific CD4+ T cell clonotypes by expansion. After more than nine days of culture, CD4+ T cells were isolated with the EasySep CD4+ T cell isolation kit. Each participant got two doses of an mRNA SARS-CoV-2 vaccine, either BNT162b2 or mRNA-1273.

Their cognate antigens are unknown. Sequencing used CD4+ T cells from PBMCs cultured with SARS-CoV-2 spike peptides, obtained after COVID-19 vaccination. The cell subset or site label corresponds to: SARS-CoV-2 spike overlapping peptide pool stimulation. These receptors all come from a human donor who received a COVID-19 vaccine.

J is TRBJ2-5 and V is TRBV18; no firm D call. Germline CDR1 and CDR2: KGHSH and LQKENI. The germline V and J ends were trimmed by 2 bases and 9 bases, with 16 bases remaining between them. The CDR3 runs 14 residues. DNA of the CDR3: TGTGCCAGCTCACCAGACGGCTTCCTTTCGGCCCAGTACTTC. It translates to CASSPDGFLSAQYF.

V and J are TRBV18 and TRBJ1-2; perhaps TRBD1 as D (5 bases). V was shortened by 5 bases and J by 3 bases, with 10 bases between the two germline ends. This CDR3 is built from 13 residues. CDR1 is KGHSH and CDR2 is LQKENI in the germline V gene. CDR3 DNA: TGTGCCAGCTCAACTCAGGGAGACTATGGCTACACCTTC. Encoded protein: CASSTQGDYGYTF.

The chain uses TRBV5-1 and TRBJ2-1, with 7 bases lining up with TRBD1. The CDR3 spans 15 residues. Germline CDR1 is SGHRS and CDR2 is YFSETQ. Trimming removed 7 bases from V and 1 base from J; junction bases left unmatched: 8. Written as DNA, the CDR3 is TGCGCCAGCGCATCCACGGACAGGTCCTACAATGAGCAGTTCTTC. It encodes CASASTDRSYNEQFF.

V usage is TRBV5-4 and J usage is TRBJ2-2, with TRBD2 matching 8 bases. The CDR3 is 15 amino acids. In germline, CDR1 is SGHNT, CDR2 YYREEE (reference sequence). V shed 9 bases, J shed 4 bases, and the junction held 11 bases outside the gene matches. In DNA, the CDR3 is TGTGCCACCAGGGTCGGGGGGGCAGGCACCGGGGAGCTGTTTTTT. Encoded protein: CATRVGGAGTGELFF.

The genes are TRBV18 and TRBJ1-2; D is unresolved. CDR1 and CDR2 from the germline V gene are KGHSH and LQKENI. The V end lost 5 bases, the J end lost 8 bases, and 12 bases lay between the germline ends. This CDR3 spans 12 amino acids. Here the CDR3 reads CASSVDLLGYTF. As DNA, the CDR3 is TGTGCCAGCTCAGTCGATTTGCTAGGCTACACCTTC.

V gene TRBV9 combines with J gene TRBJ2-7, with D perhaps being TRBD1 or TRBD2 (5 bases each). This CDR3 is built from 13 residues. The V and J ends lost 4 bases and 11 bases respectively, with 19 bases between them. Germline V gives CDR1 SGDLS, CDR2 YYNGEE. The CDR3 nucleotides are TGTGCCAGCAGCCCATGGAGGTTTGAGGGGAAGTACTTC. The encoded protein is CASSPWRFEGKYF.

This sequence joins TRBV7-9 and TRBJ2-7; D is unresolved. The CDR3 runs to 13 residues. V lost 0 bases, J lost 0 bases, and 3 bases lay in between. The V gene's germline CDR1 is SEHNR and CDR2 FQNEAQ (reference sequence). CDR3 protein: CASSLAASYEQYF. CDR3 bases: TGTGCCAGCAGCTTAGCGGCCTCCTACGAGCAGTACTTC.

J is TRBJ2-7 and V is TRBV6-5; tentative D call: TRBD1 (5 bases). The CDR3 has 15 amino acids. Trimming cost V 5 bases and J 4 bases, with 18 bases left between them. Germline V CDR1 and CDR2: MNHEY, SVGAGI. The CDR3 loop reads CASSTTARLSYEQYF. CDR3 nucleotides: TGTGCCAGCAGTACGACAGCGCGGCTCTCTTACGAGCAGTACTTC.

V gene TRBV5-4 combines with J gene TRBJ2-3, with D perhaps TRBD1 or TRBD2 (7 bases each). CDR1 is SGHNT, CDR2 YYREEE, per germline (reference sequence). V dropped 0 bases and J dropped 5 bases, with 13 bases sitting between them. This CDR3 spans 15 amino acids. DNA of the CDR3: TGTGCCAGCAGCTTGGAGGGGGCTAGCGGAGATACGCAGTATTTT. This gives the protein CASSLEGASGDTQYF.

The chain links TRBV5-1 to TRBJ1-4; D is ambiguous. This CDR3 has 13 amino acids. Between the trimmed V and J ends, which lost 2 bases and 7 bases, there was a span of 9 bases. Germline V gives CDR1 SGHRS, CDR2 YFSETQ. The CDR3 DNA reads TGCGCCAGCAGCTTCTTGGGTAGTGAAAAACTGTTTTTT. Translation gives CASSFLGSEKLFF. Full variable domain (remainder filled in from reference TRBV5-1 and TRBJ1-4): KAGVTQTPRYLIKTRGQQVTLSCSPISGHRSVSWYQQTPGQGLQFLFEYFSETQRNKGNFPGRFSGRQFSNSRSEMNVSTLELGDSALYLCASSFLGSEKLFFGSGTQLSVL.

In this sample, this clone turned up once. This chain links TRBV6-5 with TRBJ1-5; D is uncertain. CDR1 is MNHEY, CDR2 SVGAGI, per germline. V shed 5 bases and J shed 6 bases, with 17 bases lying between them. There are 15 residues in the CDR3. CDR3 in amino acids: CASSLDRAAGQPQHF. CDR3 nucleotide sequence: TGTGCCAGCAGTCTCGACCGGGCCGCGGGTCAGCCCCAGCATTTT.

This chain uses TRBV15 with TRBJ2-7; 10 nucleotides line up with TRBD2. Per germline, CDR1 LNHNV and CDR2 YYDKDF (reference sequence). The CDR3 length is 17 residues. J lost 6 bases, V lost 0 bases, and 11 bases had no gene match. The CDR3 sequence is CATSRDRASGSLSEQYF. The CDR3 DNA reads TGTGCCACCAGCAGAGATCGGGCTAGCGGGAGTTTGAGCGAGCAGTACTTC. Full variable domain (outside the CDR3, taken from reference TRBV15 and TRBJ2-7): DAMVIQNPRYQVTQFGKPVTLSCSQTLNHNVMYWYQQKSSQAPKLLFHYYDKDFNNEADTPDNFQSRRPNTSFCFLDIRSPGLGDTAMYLCATSRDRASGSLSEQYFGPGTRLTVT.

This clone has more than one count but fewer than ten. This chain joins TRBV14 and TRBJ2-1; D is unresolved. Trimming took 5 bases from V and 9 from J, leaving 23 bases between them. CDR1 and CDR2 (germline): SGHDN, FVKESK. This CDR3 contains 16 residues. The CDR3 protein is CASSARIPFQSSEQFF. CDR3 nucleotides: TGTGCCAGCAGCGCACGAATACCTTTCCAATCGAGTGAGCAGTTCTTC.

A few counts support this clone. The V call is TRBV7-9, the J call TRBJ1-3; D uncertain. With 2 bases removed from V and 7 bases from J, the gap between germline ends came to 9 bases. Germline V CDR1 and CDR2: SEHNR, FQNEAQ (reference sequence). This CDR3 contains 13 residues. CDR3 protein: CASSLSTRNTIYF. The CDR3 DNA is TGTGCCAGCAGCTTATCCACGCGGAACACCATATATTTT.

This chain links TRBV7-8 with TRBJ2-1; D may be TRBD2 (6 bases). The CDR3 totals 17 residues. V was shortened by 1 base and J by 0 bases, with 13 bases between the two germline ends. Per germline, CDR1 SGHVS and CDR2 FQNEAQ. CDR3 nucleotide sequence: TGTGCCAGCAGCTTAGGGGGCGGAGGGAGCTCCTACAATGAGCAGTTCTTC. Translated: CASSLGGGGSSYNEQFF.

The chain couples TRBV29-1 to TRBJ2-1; unclear D gene. V was pared by 3 bases and J by 0 bases, with 9 bases between. The CDR3 is made up of 14 amino acids. CDR1 is SQVTM, CDR2 ANQGSEA, per germline. CDR3 amino acids: CSVDTARSYNEQFF. The CDR3 DNA sequence: TGCAGCGTTGATACGGCACGCTCCTACAATGAGCAGTTCTTC.

The chain has TRBV9 and TRBJ2-1; 8 bases agree with TRBD1. The junction had 6 bases not matched to a gene; V was cut back by 4 bases and J by 3 bases. The CDR3 extends over 15 amino acids. Germline V CDR1 and CDR2: SGDLS, YYNGEE. The CDR3, as DNA: TGTGCCAGCAGCCTGGACAGGGCGAACTACAATGAGCAGTTCTTC. Translation gives CASSLDRANYNEQFF.

This clone was detected only a few times. The chain couples TRBV14 to TRBJ1-5, with D tentatively TRBD1 (6 bases). CDR1 is SGHDN, CDR2 FVKESK, per germline. There are 13 residues in the CDR3. V was cut by 5 bases and J by 5 bases, with 10 bases left in between. The DNA for the CDR3 is TGTGCCAGCAGCAGGGGGGACTATCAGCCCCAGCATTTT. It codes for CASSRGDYQPQHF.

The chain carries TRBV3-1 (or the pseudogene TRBV3-2) and TRBJ2-1, with 8 bases that match TRBD2. The germline gives CDR1 LGHDT, CDR2 YNNKEL (reference sequence). V lost 0 bases to trimming and J lost 8 bases; unmatched junction nucleotides: 9. There are 16 residues in the CDR3. This CDR3 reads CASSQDAGTRSHEQFF. The CDR3 nucleotides are TGTGCCAGCAGCCAAGATGCCGGGACTAGATCCCATGAGCAGTTCTTC.

CDR3 residues: CASSDTGTSGLTYEQYF. Here the CDR3 DNA reads TGTGCCAGCAGTGATACGGGCACTAGCGGTCTGACCTACGAGCAGTACTTC. The rearrangement uses TRBV2 and TRBJ2-7; 8 bases are a match to TRBD2. The CDR3 contains 17 residues. Germline assignment: CDR1 SNHLY and CDR2 FYNNEI. With 3 bases clipped from V and 2 bases from J, the junction kept 12 bases outside the gene matches.

In its sample, this clone was seen a few times. V usage is TRBV3-1 (or the pseudogene TRBV3-2) and J usage is TRBJ1-1; D is undetermined. The V end was cut by 4 bases, the J end by 0 bases, with 6 bases between. The CDR3 loop spans 13 amino acids. Germline CDR1 reads LGHDT; CDR2 reads YNNKEL (reference sequence). In nucleotides, the CDR3 is TGTGCCAGCAGCCCGCGACTGAACACTGAAGCTTTCTTT. Translated: CASSPRLNTEAFF.

This clone was counted only a few times. The V gene is TRBV5-6, the J gene TRBJ1-5; the D is unclear. The CDR3 sequence is 15 residues long. V dropped 4 bases and J dropped 2 bases, with 13 bases sitting between them. Germline loops: CDR1 SGHDT, CDR2 YYEEEE. The DNA for the CDR3 is TGTGCCAGCAGCGCGGACCCGACGGGCAATCAGCCCCAGCATTTT. Translating gives CASSADPTGNQPQHF.

This clone was detected only once. This sequence joins TRBV11-2 and TRBJ2-7; maybe TRBD2 (5 bases). The germline V and J ends were trimmed by 6 bases and 0 bases, with 12 bases remaining between them. Germline CDR1 reads SGHAT; CDR2 reads FQNNGV. This CDR3 has 14 residues. CDR3 loop: CASSQTMNSYEQYF. The DNA for the CDR3 is TGTGCCAGCAGTCAGACTATGAACTCCTACGAGCAGTACTTC.

CDR3 residues: CASSPGQHSNSPLHF. In DNA form, the CDR3 reads TGTGCCAGCAGTCCCGGACAGCACTCTAATTCACCCCTCCACTTT. The chain couples TRBV6-6 to TRBJ1-6; a possible D gene is TRBD1 (6 bases). The CDR3 covers 15 residues. Trimming removed 5 bases at V and 6 bases at J, with 14 bases between. Germline V CDR1 and CDR2: MNHNY, SVGAGI (reference sequence).

This sequence joins TRBV5-1 and TRBJ2-7; D is unresolved. The V end was cut by 3 bases, the J end by 0 bases, with 22 bases between. This CDR3 region has 18 residues. The germline gives CDR1 SGHRS, CDR2 YFSETQ. CDR3 in DNA: TGCGCCAGCAGCTCGCCCACCGGTTTGGGGTTCAGCTCCTACGAGCAGTACTTC. As protein: CASSSPTGLGFSSYEQYF.

The chain recombines TRBV12-3 or TRBV12-4 with TRBJ2-3; no definite D call. CDR3 length: 11 amino acids. Trimming removed 6 bases at V and 5 bases at J, with 6 bases between. The CDR3 coding sequence is TGTGCCAGCAGCCGTGGAGATACGCAGTATTTT. It specifies CASSRGDTQYF.

The J gene is TRBJ1-6, the V gene TRBV27; D remains ambiguous. The CDR3 sequence is 12 residues long. The V and J ends lost 7 bases and 7 bases respectively, with 8 bases between them. Germline V gene sequence: CDR1 MNHEY, CDR2 SMNVEV (reference sequence). CDR3: CASKRINSPLHF. DNA for the CDR3: TGTGCCAGCAAAAGGATAAATTCACCCCTCCACTTT.

This chain uses TRBV2 with TRBJ1-5; D is ambiguous. CDR3 length equals 14 residues. V lost 8 bases to trimming and J lost 6 bases, with 17 bases between them. Germline CDR1 is SNHLY and CDR2 is FYNNEI. The CDR3 here is CASAHWGSGQPQHF. The DNA for the CDR3 is TGTGCCAGCGCCCATTGGGGATCAGGTCAGCCCCAGCATTTT. Using reference TRBV2 and TRBJ1-5 for the parts outside the CDR3, the full variable domain is EPEVTQTPSHQVTQMGQEVILRCVPISNHLYFYWYRQILGQKVEFLVSFYNNEISEKSEIFDDQFSVERPDGSNFTLKIRSTKLEDSAMYFCASAHWGSGQPQHFGDGTRLSIL.

This chain joins TRBV27 and TRBJ2-7; TRBD2 agrees at 10 bases. Trimming removed 3 bases from V and 2 bases from J; junction bases left unmatched: 10. The CDR3 contains 17 residues. CDR1 and CDR2 (germline): MNHEY, SMNVEV (reference sequence). The CDR3 DNA sequence: TGTGCCAGCAGTTTTTCGATAGCGGGAGGCTTAGCCTACGAGCAGTACTTC. This encodes CASSFSIAGGLAYEQYF.

This clone turned up a few times. The J gene is TRBJ1-6, the V gene TRBV2; possibly TRBD1 for D (5 bases). The CDR3 totals 15 residues. Trimming removed 1 base from V and 7 bases from J, with 11 bases in between. The germline V gene has CDR1 SNHLY and CDR2 FYNNEI. CDR3 residues: CASSEVRAWNSPLHF. CDR3 DNA sequence: TGTGCCAGCAGTGAAGTCAGGGCCTGGAATTCACCCCTCCACTTT.

This clone has just a few counts. V gene TRBV6-5 combines with J gene TRBJ1-5; D uncertain. The germline gives CDR1 MNHEY, CDR2 SVGAGI. The CDR3 consists of 14 residues. V lost 6 bases and J 3 bases, leaving 12 bases between the germline ends. The CDR3 nucleotides read TGTGCCAGCAGAACGGGGAACAACAATCAGCCCCAGCATTTT. Translation gives CASRTGNNNQPQHF.

The chain carries TRBV5-6 and TRBJ1-4; D is undetermined. The CDR3 is 13 amino acids. From germline, CDR1 is SGHDT and CDR2 YYEEEE. V was trimmed by 5 bases and J by 8 bases, leaving 13 bases between them. For the CDR3, the DNA is TGTGCCAGCAGACGGACTTATGGGGAAAAACTGTTTTTT. Its protein is CASRRTYGEKLFF.